The 2 T cell receptor beta chains below come from one sample, sequenced in a study of T cell responses to AZD1222 COVID-19 vaccine. Measured with immunoSEQ multiplex PCR; TCRdb has only the in-frame clones, and not every one. This table holds about 150,000 clones, around nine tenths found once. This material consisted of peripheral blood, taken on day 0 of AZD1222 vaccination. Every receptor here comes from an adult in good health.

This rearrangement joins TRBV29-1 to TRBJ1-2; 8 bases are shared with TRBD1. V was pared by 1 base and J by 4 bases, with 5 bases of the junction left unmatched. Germline V CDR1 and CDR2: SQVTM, ANQGSEA. This CDR3 is 14 amino acids long. CDR3 coding DNA: TGCAGCGTTGAAGTCCAGGGGGCTGGCTATGGCTACACCTTC. Translation: CSVEVQGAGYGYTF.

The rearrangement links TRBV7-9 to TRBJ1-1; weak D call: TRBD1 (5 bases). The CDR3 has 14 residues. Germline lookup yields CDR1 SEHNR and CDR2 FQNEAQ (reference sequence). V dropped 9 bases and J dropped 4 bases, with 18 bases sitting between them. CDR3 nucleotide sequence: TGTGCCAGTCAAATCCAGGGTCGTACCACTGAAGCTTTCTTT. The encoded protein is CASQIQGRTTEAFF.